This is a list of T cell receptor beta chains from one sample in a study of breast tumors, draining lymph nodes, adjacent tissues. MiXCR, applied by TCRdb to the multiplex PCR reads, yields one record per CDR3 protein. This table has 180,000 or so distinct CDR3 sequences, over 25% appearing once. What was sequenced was axillary lymph node tissue. Receptors originate from a female donor with breast cancer. Some clones in this sample may be carry-over from other donors' samples. The CDR3 runs from the conserved cysteine through the conserved F or W. D genes are given only for firm matches. Clone size is not always given. Where it is, it says once, few, many or a class for expanded clones.

once,TRBV19,TRBJ1-3,.,CASRSLSSENTINF,TGTGCCAGTAGAAGCCTCTCCTCTGAAAACACCATAAATTTT
.,TRBV27,TRBJ2-1,.,CASSPRDTRYNEQFF,TGTGCCAGCAGCCCAAGGGACACCCGCTACAATGAGCAGTTCTTC
many,TRBV6-5,TRBJ1-4,TRBD1,CASSYGTGGGEKLFF,TGTGCCAGCAGTTATGGGACAGGGGGAGGAGAAAAACTGTTTTTT
.,TRBV29-1,TRBJ1-3,TRBD1,CSVYRGEHYGYTIYF,TGCAGCGTTTACAGGGGCGAACACTATGGCTACACCATATATTTT
.,TRBV27,TRBJ2-2,.,CASSLVTGELFF,TGTGCCAGCAGTTTAGTTACCGGGGAGCTGTTTTTT
.,TRBV24-1,TRBJ1-5,.,CATRGTLNQPQHF,TGTGCCACCAGGGGCACTTTAAATCAGCCCCAGCATTTT
many,TRBV6-1,TRBJ1-2,.,CASSEREGVYGYTF,TGTGCCAGCAGTGAACGGGAGGGAGTCTATGGCTACACCTTC
.,TRBV28,TRBJ2-7,TRBD1,CASSSPQGGWEQYF,TGTGCCAGCAGTTCCCCACAGGGGGGTTGGGAGCAGTACTTC
many,TRBV3-1,TRBJ2-7,.,CASSHSGTSYEQYF,TGTGCCAGCAGTCACAGCGGAACCTCCTACGAGCAGTACTTC
.,TRBV12-3/TRBV12-4,TRBJ2-2,.,CASGFVLFGAPGELFF,TGTGCTAGTGGTTTCGTACTCTTCGGGGCCCCCGGGGAGCTGTTTTTT
.,TRBV10-3,TRBJ2-7,.,CAISDAADAYEQYF,TGTGCCATCAGTGACGCAGCAGATGCCTACGAGCAGTACTTC
many,TRBV5-1,TRBJ2-7,TRBD1,CASSSYVRDRYNEQYF,TGCGCCAGCAGCTCGTATGTACGGGACAGGTACAACGAGCAGTACTTC
.,TRBV10-2,TRBJ2-4,.,CASSKGGGVKNIQYF,TGCGCCAGCAGTAAAGGAGGGGGGGTAAAAAACATTCAGTACTTC
many,TRBV20-1,TRBJ2-4,TRBD2,CSARTSGGDVIQYF,TGCAGTGCTAGGACTAGCGGGGGGGATGTCATTCAGTACTTC
many,TRBV4-1,TRBJ2-5,TRBD1,CASSERDSQETQYF,TGCGCCAGCAGCGAACGGGACAGCCAAGAGACCCAGTACTTC
many,TRBV7-8,TRBJ1-4,.,CASSLGDRAANEKLFF,TGTGCCAGCAGCTTAGGGGACCGAGCGGCTAATGAAAAACTGTTTTTT
.,TRBV27,TRBJ2-2,.,CASSFKGPNTGELFF,TGTGCCAGCAGTTTTAAGGGACCAAACACCGGGGAGCTGTTTTTT
few,TRBV5-1,TRBJ1-6,.,CASSLVPLHF,TGCGCCAGCAGCTTGGTACCCCTCCACTTT
many,TRBV7-2,TRBJ1-5,.,CASSLGPSSPPQHF,TGTGCCAGCAGCTTAGGGCCCTCCAGTCCGCCCCAGCATTTT
many,TRBV5-4,TRBJ2-3,TRBD2,CASSLSLAGTHTQYF,TGTGCCAGCAGCTTGAGTCTAGCGGGAACCCATACGCAGTATTTT
many,TRBV5-1,TRBJ2-3,.,CASSFGSFGTDTQYF,TGCGCCAGCAGCTTTGGGAGCTTCGGCACAGATACGCAGTATTTT
.,TRBV24-1,TRBJ2-1,.,CATEDQGGGAYNEQFF,TGTGCCACCGAAGACCAGGGAGGGGGCGCCTACAATGAGCAGTTCTTC
once,TRBV20-1,TRBJ1-2,.,CSARDRWRGSYGYTF,TGCAGTGCTAGAGATCGGTGGCGGGGCTCCTACGGCTACACCTTC
many,TRBV3-1,TRBJ2-2,.,CASSQEKGYTGELFF,TGTGCCAGCAGCCAAGAGAAGGGGTACACCGGGGAGCTGTTTTTT
many,TRBV2,TRBJ2-2,TRBD1,CASRTGQGATGELFF,TGTGCCAGCAGGACCGGACAGGGGGCAACCGGGGAGCTGTTTTTT
many,TRBV19,TRBJ1-5,.,CASSIEADRYQPQHF,TGTGCCAGTAGTATAGAGGCAGACAGATATCAGCCCCAGCATTTT
.,TRBV25-1,TRBJ2-1,TRBD1,CANPTGTDQYNEQFF,TGTGCTAATCCTACCGGGACAGACCAATACAATGAGCAGTTCTTC
many,TRBV24-1,TRBJ2-2,.,CATSDVGHNTGELFF,TGTGCCACCAGTGATGTTGGACACAACACCGGGGAGCTGTTTTTT
many,TRBV3-1,TRBJ1-2,.,CASSHLGINYGYTF,TGTGCCAGCAGCCACTTAGGGATAAACTATGGCTACACCTTC
few,TRBV19,TRBJ1-1,.,CASSAGRHYTEAFF,TGTGCCAGTAGTGCCGGGAGACACTACACTGAAGCTTTCTTT
many,TRBV20-1,TRBJ1-2,TRBD1,CSARRGQDSLCTF,TGCAGTGCTAGACGCGGACAGGACAGCCTTTGCACCTTC
few,TRBV14,TRBJ2-4,.,CASSQGSPGVPIERWHIQYF,TGTGCCAGCAGCCAAGGGAGCCCGGGAGTCCCAATCGAACGGTGGCACATTCAGTACTTC
many,TRBV6-6,TRBJ2-6,.,CASSYLAGGSRANVLTF,TGTGCCAGCAGTTACTTGGCAGGGGGGAGCAGGGCCAACGTCCTGACTTTC
many,TRBV24-1,TRBJ2-1,.,CATSDLWDGIGQFF,TGTGCCACCAGTGATTTGTGGGATGGGATTGGGCAGTTCTTC
.,TRBV6-2/TRBV6-3,TRBJ2-4,.,CASSSQGSNIQYF,TGTGCCAGCAGTTCCCAGGGGTCTAACATTCAGTACTTC
many,TRBV6-1,TRBJ2-1,.,CASSNRYYNEQFF,TGTGCCAGCAGTAACAGGTACTACAATGAGCAGTTCTTC
.,TRBV2,TRBJ1-2,TRBD1,CASSEAGQGYGYTF,TGTGCCAGCAGTGAAGCAGGACAGGGGTATGGCTACACCTTC
many,TRBV10-2,TRBJ2-1,TRBD2,CASRRGTSGPPSYNEQFF,TGCGCCAGCCGGAGGGGGACTAGCGGACCCCCCTCCTACAATGAGCAGTTCTTC
many,TRBV5-6,TRBJ2-6,.,CASSLGVPHGANVLTF,TGTGCCAGCAGCTTGGGAGTTCCCCATGGGGCCAACGTCCTGACTTTC
.,TRBV27,TRBJ1-1,.,CASRPDTMNTEAFF,TGTGCCAGCAGACCGGACACAATGAACACTGAAGCTTTCTTT
.,TRBV20-1,TRBJ2-7,.,CSATGVYYEQYF,TGCAGTGCTACCGGGGTATACTACGAGCAGTACTTC
many,TRBV11-2,TRBJ2-5,.,CASSLELRPGTQYF,TGTGCCAGCAGCTTAGAACTTCGCCCGGGGACCCAGTACTTC
many,TRBV10-3,TRBJ1-4,.,CAISGAATNEKLFF,TGTGCCATCAGTGGGGCAGCAACTAATGAAAAACTGTTTTTT
.,TRBV27,TRBJ2-1,TRBD2,CASSSPSGRYNEQFF,TGTGCCAGCAGTTCACCCAGCGGGAGATACAATGAGCAGTTCTTC
few,TRBV5-5,TRBJ1-1,.,CASSYRAPGIEAFF,TGTGCCAGCAGCTACAGGGCGCCGGGGATTGAAGCTTTCTTT
many,TRBV20-1,TRBJ2-7,.,CSASAQYSYEQYF,TGCAGTGCTAGCGCGCAGTACTCCTACGAGCAGTACTTC
.,TRBV7-2,TRBJ1-3,.,CASSLYGGTNAIYF,TGTGCCAGCAGCTTATATGGAGGAACAAACGCCATATATTTT
many,TRBV11-2,TRBJ2-1,TRBD2,CASSLVTGTSSNEQFF,TGTGCCAGCAGCTTAGTCACCGGGACTAGCTCCAATGAGCAGTTCTTC
many,TRBV20-1,TRBJ2-3,.,CSARDFSFRDTQYF,TGCAGTGCTAGAGATTTCAGCTTCAGGGATACGCAGTATTTT
many,TRBV18,TRBJ2-7,.,CASSPSGLREQYF,TGTGCCAGCTCACCGTCCGGGTTGAGGGAGCAGTACTTC
.,TRBV6-5,TRBJ1-5,TRBD1,CASSPQQGAGQPQHF,TGTGCCAGCAGTCCCCAGCAGGGGGCTGGTCAGCCCCAGCATTTT
.,TRBV24-1,TRBJ2-7,.,CATSDPSYEQYF,TGTGCCACCAGTGATCCCTCCTACGAGCAGTACTTC
few,TRBV28,TRBJ2-6,.,CASSFAGVSGANVLTF,TGTGCCAGCAGTTTCGCAGGGGTCTCTGGGGCCAACGTCCTGACTTTC
many,TRBV7-9,TRBJ2-7,.,CASSRGGGYSYEQYF,TGTGCCAGCAGCCGAGGAGGCGGGTACTCCTACGAGCAGTACTTC